The 25 T cell receptor beta chains given below trace back to one sample, sequenced in a study of shared clonotypes between healthy human individuals. The repertoire was sequenced with immunoSEQ multiplex PCR; TCRdb's copy has only in-frame clones and lacks some. The repertoire holds about 490,000 clones, with roughly 80% as singletons. The sample consisted of PBMCs. These receptors were taken from a woman aged 35 to 49 in good health. Some clones in this sample may be carry-over from other donors' samples.

V usage is TRBV14 and J usage is TRBJ2-7, with 8 bases aligning to TRBD1. After removal of 2 bases from V and 0 bases from J, the junction contained 3 bases not matched to a gene. The CDR3 runs to 15 residues. Germline assignment: CDR1 SGHDN and CDR2 FVKESK. The CDR3, as DNA: TGTGCCAGCAGCCAAACAACAGGGGGCTCCTACGAGCAGTACTTC. Translated, it gives CASSQTTGGSYEQYF.

This chain connects TRBV5-4 to TRBJ2-7, with 10 bases identical to TRBD2. The junction had 7 bases not matched to a gene; V was cut back by 4 bases and J by 3 bases. The CDR3 covers 15 residues. Germline V lookup: CDR1 SGHNT, CDR2 YYREEE (reference sequence). CDR3 loop: CASSPGLADLYEQYF. CDR3 DNA: TGTGCCAGCAGCCCAGGACTAGCGGACCTCTACGAGCAGTACTTC.

The chain employs TRBV10-3 and TRBJ2-3, with D possibly TRBD2 on 6 matching bases. The V gene lost 0 bases and the J gene lost 0 bases, with 13 bases spanning the gap. In germline, CDR1 is ENHRY, CDR2 SYGVKD. CDR3 length: 17 amino acids. CDR3 residues: CAISESASVASTDTQYF. The CDR3 bases are TGTGCCATCAGTGAGTCTGCTAGCGTTGCTAGCACAGATACGCAGTATTTT.

This clone was detected only a few times. The chain recombines TRBV18 with TRBJ1-2, with TRBD1 identical over 10 bases. Germline V lookup: CDR1 KGHSH, CDR2 LQKENI. This CDR3 is 16 amino acids long. Trimming removed 2 bases from V and 0 bases from J; junction bases left unmatched: 3. The CDR3 loop reads CASSPEGQGANYGYTF. The CDR3 DNA reads TGTGCCAGCTCACCAGAAGGACAGGGGGCTAACTATGGCTACACCTTC. Looking up the rest from reference TRBV18 and TRBJ1-2 gives the full variable domain: NAGVMQNPRHLVRRRGQEARLRCSPMKGHSHVYWYRQLPEEGLKFMVYLQKENIIDESGMPKERFSAEFPKEGPSILRIQQVVRGDSAAYFCASSPEGQGANYGYTFGSGTRLTVV.

The rearrangement uses TRBV28 and TRBJ2-5; 10 nucleotides line up with TRBD2. This CDR3 has 15 residues. Trimming took 4 bases from V and 5 from J; bases not matched to a gene: 7. Germline V gives CDR1 MDHEN, CDR2 SYDVKM. In DNA form, the CDR3 reads TGTGCCAGCAGTTCCCTAGCGGGAGTTCGGGAGACCCAGTACTTC. The encoded protein is CASSSLAGVRETQYF. Together with reference TRBV28 and TRBJ2-5, the CDR3 gives the full variable domain: DVKVTQSSRYLVKRTGEKVFLECVQDMDHENMFWYRQDPGLGLRLIYFSYDVKMKEKGDIPEGYSVSREKKERFSLILESASTNQTSMYLCASSSLAGVRETQYFGPGTRLLVL.

The chain uses TRBV18 and TRBJ2-2, with D perhaps given as TRBD1 or TRBD2 (7 bases each). Per germline, CDR1 KGHSH and CDR2 LQKENI. This CDR3 contains 16 residues. Between the trimmed V and J ends, which lost 6 bases and 3 bases, there was a span of 17 bases. Here the CDR3 DNA reads TGTGCCAGCTCGCCCCAGGGGGGGGCCTACACCGGGGAGCTGTTTTTT. It encodes CASSPQGGAYTGELFF.

The chain uses TRBV10-3 and TRBJ2-1, with D unresolved. Looked up from germline, CDR1 is ENHRY and CDR2 is SYGVKD. The CDR3 contains 14 residues. V dropped 11 bases and J dropped 3 bases, with 17 bases sitting between them. CDR3 DNA sequence: TGTGCCTCCGGCAAGCAAATAAACTACAATGAGCAGTTCTTC. This gives the protein CASGKQINYNEQFF.

The chain links TRBV6-6 to TRBJ1-3; no reliable D call. This CDR3 comprises 13 residues. V was cut by 2 bases and J by 4 bases, with 6 bases left in between. Looked up from germline, CDR1 is MNHNY and CDR2 is SVGAGI (reference sequence). CDR3 loop: CASSYGQGNTIYF. The CDR3 DNA reads TGTGCCAGCAGTTACGGCCAAGGAAACACCATATATTTT.

This clone was seen once. The chain links TRBV4-2 to TRBJ2-1; TRBD2 matches 11 bases. CDR3 length equals 14 residues. Germline CDR1 is LGHNA and CDR2 is YNFKEQ. Trimming at V came to 5 bases and at J to 7 bases, leaving 4 bases not matched to a gene. CDR3 coding DNA: TGTGCCAGCAGCGTTAGCGGGAGGGCAAATGAGCAGTTCTTC. Its protein product is CASSVSGRANEQFF.

This clone was observed many times. The J gene is TRBJ1-1, the V gene TRBV19; no clear D gene. The CDR3 contains 13 residues. Germline CDR1 and CDR2: LNHDA and SQIVND (reference sequence). V lost 5 bases, J lost 3 bases, and 10 bases lay in between. This CDR3 reads CASSRRWDTEAFF. As DNA, the CDR3 is TGTGCCAGTAGTCGGAGGTGGGACACTGAAGCTTTCTTT. Using reference TRBV19 and TRBJ1-1 for the parts outside the CDR3, the full variable domain is DGGITQSPKYLFRKEGQNVTLSCEQNLNHDAMYWYRQDPGQGLRLIYYSQIVNDFQKGDIAEGYSVSREKKESFPLTVTSAQKNPTAFYLCASSRRWDTEAFFGQGTRLTVV.

This rearrangement joins TRBV7-6 to TRBJ2-5; D unresolved. The CDR3 is 12 residues long. Germline CDR1 and CDR2: SGHVS and FNYEAQ. Trimming stripped 0 bases from V and 5 bases from J, with 4 bases between. CDR3 coding DNA: TGTGCCAGCAGCTTAGCGGTTGAGACCCAGTACTTC. This gives the protein CASSLAVETQYF.

This clone was seen at least ten times. J is TRBJ2-1 and V is TRBV15, with 7 bases fitting TRBD2. Germline V CDR1 and CDR2: LNHNV, YYDKDF (reference sequence). J lost 4 bases, V lost 0 bases, and 18 bases had no gene match. The CDR3 covers 20 residues. CDR3 bases: TGTGCCACCAGCAGAGATCTCTTTATTGGCGGGACTACCCCATACAATGAGCAGTTCTTC. This encodes CATSRDLFIGGTTPYNEQFF.

The chain carries TRBV6-1 and TRBJ2-5; 8 bases line up with TRBD2. V lost 1 base to trimming and J lost 2 bases; unmatched junction nucleotides: 3. Per germline, CDR1 MNHNS and CDR2 SASEGT. The CDR3 consists of 15 residues. The CDR3 here is CASSEGTSRQETQYF. The CDR3 DNA follows: TGTGCCAGCAGTGAAGGGACTAGCAGGCAAGAGACCCAGTACTTC.

Note on this clone: This likely reflects a read error, since a far larger clone is one base away. Given the absence of the conserved phenylalanine or tryptophan at the CDR3 end, a read error is likely. V and J are TRBV7-9 and TRBJ1-1; D is undetermined. CDR1 is SEHNR and CDR2 is FQNEAQ in the germline V gene (reference sequence). CDR3 length equals 13 residues. V lost 3 bases, J lost 1 base, and 6 bases lay in between. CDR3 nucleotide sequence: TGTGCCAGCAGCTTGTCAGAGAACACTGAAGCTTTCTCT. This gives the protein CASSLSENTEAFS.

Points on this clone: It is likely a read error: a sequence one base away is far more abundant. The chain uses TRBV28 and TRBJ2-5, with 12 positions matching TRBD2. The CDR3 totals 16 residues. Germline loops: CDR1 MDHEN, CDR2 SYDVKM. Here the CDR3 reads CARSSPRLAGEETQYF. CDR3 DNA: TGTGCCAGAAGTTCCCCGCGACTAGCGGGAGAAGAGACCCAGTACTTC. Full variable domain (missing parts from reference TRBV28 and TRBJ2-5): DVKVTQSSRYLVKRTGEKVFLECVQDMDHENMFWYRQDPGLGLRLIYFSYDVKMKEKGDIPEGYSVSREKKERFSLILESASTNQTSMYLCARSSPRLAGEETQYFGPGTRLLVL.

Details on this clone: The likely explanation is a read error, given a far larger clone one base away. Other DNA sequences in the same sample also yield this CDR3. The V gene is TRBV2, the J gene TRBJ1-4, with TRBD1 as a possible D gene (5 bases). Germline V gene data show CDR1 as SNHLY and CDR2 as FYNNEI. V shed 7 bases and J shed 2 bases, with 8 bases lying between them. The length of the CDR3 is 13 residues. The CDR3 DNA is TGTGCCAGCAACAGGATTACTAATGAAAAACTGTTTTTT. It translates to CASNRITNEKLFF.

This clone was found many times. This rearrangement joins TRBV5-1 to TRBJ2-5; tentative D call: TRBD2 (6 bases). Germline CDR1 is SGHRS and CDR2 is YFSETQ. V lost 4 bases, J lost 11 bases, and 18 bases lay in between. The CDR3 consists of 13 residues. CDR3 bases: TGCGCCAGCAGCCCAGACCCCGGGGGTGAGCAGTACTTC. This encodes CASSPDPGGEQYF.

The chain links TRBV7-2 to TRBJ2-7, with TRBD2 matching over 11 bases. V gave up 6 bases and J gave up 3 bases; unmatched junction bases: 7. Per germline, CDR1 SGHTA and CDR2 FQGNSA. The CDR3 totals 15 residues. CDR3 sequence reads: CASRYGTSGFYEQYF. The DNA for the CDR3 is TGTGCCAGCAGGTACGGGACTAGCGGATTCTACGAGCAGTACTTC.

The chain employs TRBV5-1 and TRBJ2-2; TRBD2 aligns across 9 bases. The V gene end was trimmed by 0 bases and the J gene end by 4 bases; junction bases not matched to a gene: 4. This CDR3 is built from 16 residues. Germline V gives CDR1 SGHRS, CDR2 YFSETQ. CDR3 coding DNA: TGCGCCAGCAGCTTGGATCTTAGCGGGAGCACCGGGGAGCTGTTTTTT. Its protein is CASSLDLSGSTGELFF.

V is TRBV5-1 and J is TRBJ2-4; TRBD2 matches 16 bases. The CDR3 has 14 residues. V shed 7 bases and J 11 bases; nucleotides not matched to a gene: 6. CDR1 SGHRS and CDR2 YFSETQ come from the germline V gene. The CDR3 bases are TGCGCCAGCTCCATGGGACTAGCGGGAGGGTTTCAGTACTTC. Its translation is CASSMGLAGGFQYF.

V is TRBV5-1 and J is TRBJ1-1; D remains ambiguous. This CDR3 region has 14 residues. With 3 bases removed from V and 1 base from J, the gap between germline ends came to 10 bases. Germline V CDR1 and CDR2: SGHRS, YFSETQ. CDR3 loop: CASSSSAQNTEAFF. CDR3 coding DNA: TGCGCCAGCAGCTCCAGCGCTCAGAACACTGAAGCTTTCTTT.

With regard to this clone: It is unclear where the CDR3 begins or ends on the DNA, so no DNA is shown, and the CDR3 is as TCRdb lists it. This rearrangement joins TRBV5-4 to TRBJ2-5; the table's D call, TRBD2, was not checked against the DNA. CDR1 SGHNT and CDR2 YYREEE come from the germline V gene (reference sequence). The CDR3 is 17 amino acids in total, end residues counted. The CDR3 protein is CASSLVASGSFLETQYF.

The chain couples TRBV5-6 to TRBJ1-2; TRBD1 might be the D (5 bases). Trimming removed 6 bases from V and 13 bases from J, with 19 bases in between. The germline gives CDR1 SGHDT, CDR2 YYEEEE. The CDR3 totals 12 residues. The CDR3 DNA sequence: TGTGCCAGCACCTTTTCGGGGGTTGGGTGCACCTTC. Protein: CASTFSGVGCTF.

The chain uses TRBV6-1 and TRBJ1-6, with TRBD1 identical over 9 bases. CDR1 is MNHNS, CDR2 SASEGT, per germline. The CDR3 is made up of 14 amino acids. V shed 10 bases and J 10 bases; nucleotides not matched to a gene: 11. CDR3 nucleotides: TGTGCCACCGCTCGGACAGGGGTCGAATCACCCCTCCACTTT. Residues: CATARTGVESPLHF.

V usage is TRBV30 and J usage is TRBJ2-2, with D perhaps matching TRBD1 (5 bases). The CDR3 is 13 residues long. V was pared by 0 bases and J by 5 bases, with 7 bases between. CDR1 and CDR2 from the germline V gene are GTSNPN and SVGIG (reference sequence). Here the CDR3 DNA reads TGTGCCTGGAGTGTACACAGGACCGGGGAGCTGTTTTTT. The encoded protein is CAWSVHRTGELFF.